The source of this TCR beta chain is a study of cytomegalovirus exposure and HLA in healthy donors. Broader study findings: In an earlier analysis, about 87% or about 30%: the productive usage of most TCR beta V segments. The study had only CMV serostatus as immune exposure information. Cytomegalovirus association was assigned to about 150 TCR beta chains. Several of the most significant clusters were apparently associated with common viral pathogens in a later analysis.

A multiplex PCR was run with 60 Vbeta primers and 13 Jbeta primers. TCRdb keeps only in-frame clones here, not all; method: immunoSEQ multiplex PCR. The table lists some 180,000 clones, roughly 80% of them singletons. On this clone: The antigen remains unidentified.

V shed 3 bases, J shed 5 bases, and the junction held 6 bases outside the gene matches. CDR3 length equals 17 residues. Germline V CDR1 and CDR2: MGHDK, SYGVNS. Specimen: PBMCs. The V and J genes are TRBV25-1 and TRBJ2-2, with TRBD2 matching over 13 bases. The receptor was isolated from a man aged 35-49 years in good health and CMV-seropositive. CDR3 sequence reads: CASSDPRTSGSTGELFF. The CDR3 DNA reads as TGTGCCAGCAGTGACCCCAGGACTAGCGGGAGTACCGGGGAGCTGTTTTTT.